This TCR beta chain was profiled in a study of blood T cell repertoires in COVID-19. Study background: Acute and convalescent COVID-19 specimens originated in the United States, Italy and Spain. In each case, the material was cDNA or gDNA derived from T cells, B-cell-depleted T cells, or PBMCs.

Authors' data handling: Using reference gene primer amplification, nucleated cell counts were estimated. TCRdb's copy holds only in-frame clones and misses some; the assay was immunoSEQ multiplex PCR. D and trimming come from the DNA, and the V and J calls and clone size come from that table. Among roughly 300,000 clones listed, over 75% were seen once. This CDR3 is 14 amino acids long. This clone appeared once. The sequenced sample was peripheral blood. The chain carries TRBV21-1 and TRBJ1-5; the table's D call of TRBD1 was not tested on the DNA. TRBV21-1 is recorded as a pseudogene. The clonotype originates from a man between 18 and 35 years old with active or convalescent COVID-19. CDR3 region: CASSKGGWHQPQHF. DNA of the CDR3: TGTGCCAGCAGCAAAGGGGGCTGGCATCAGCCCCAGCATTTT.